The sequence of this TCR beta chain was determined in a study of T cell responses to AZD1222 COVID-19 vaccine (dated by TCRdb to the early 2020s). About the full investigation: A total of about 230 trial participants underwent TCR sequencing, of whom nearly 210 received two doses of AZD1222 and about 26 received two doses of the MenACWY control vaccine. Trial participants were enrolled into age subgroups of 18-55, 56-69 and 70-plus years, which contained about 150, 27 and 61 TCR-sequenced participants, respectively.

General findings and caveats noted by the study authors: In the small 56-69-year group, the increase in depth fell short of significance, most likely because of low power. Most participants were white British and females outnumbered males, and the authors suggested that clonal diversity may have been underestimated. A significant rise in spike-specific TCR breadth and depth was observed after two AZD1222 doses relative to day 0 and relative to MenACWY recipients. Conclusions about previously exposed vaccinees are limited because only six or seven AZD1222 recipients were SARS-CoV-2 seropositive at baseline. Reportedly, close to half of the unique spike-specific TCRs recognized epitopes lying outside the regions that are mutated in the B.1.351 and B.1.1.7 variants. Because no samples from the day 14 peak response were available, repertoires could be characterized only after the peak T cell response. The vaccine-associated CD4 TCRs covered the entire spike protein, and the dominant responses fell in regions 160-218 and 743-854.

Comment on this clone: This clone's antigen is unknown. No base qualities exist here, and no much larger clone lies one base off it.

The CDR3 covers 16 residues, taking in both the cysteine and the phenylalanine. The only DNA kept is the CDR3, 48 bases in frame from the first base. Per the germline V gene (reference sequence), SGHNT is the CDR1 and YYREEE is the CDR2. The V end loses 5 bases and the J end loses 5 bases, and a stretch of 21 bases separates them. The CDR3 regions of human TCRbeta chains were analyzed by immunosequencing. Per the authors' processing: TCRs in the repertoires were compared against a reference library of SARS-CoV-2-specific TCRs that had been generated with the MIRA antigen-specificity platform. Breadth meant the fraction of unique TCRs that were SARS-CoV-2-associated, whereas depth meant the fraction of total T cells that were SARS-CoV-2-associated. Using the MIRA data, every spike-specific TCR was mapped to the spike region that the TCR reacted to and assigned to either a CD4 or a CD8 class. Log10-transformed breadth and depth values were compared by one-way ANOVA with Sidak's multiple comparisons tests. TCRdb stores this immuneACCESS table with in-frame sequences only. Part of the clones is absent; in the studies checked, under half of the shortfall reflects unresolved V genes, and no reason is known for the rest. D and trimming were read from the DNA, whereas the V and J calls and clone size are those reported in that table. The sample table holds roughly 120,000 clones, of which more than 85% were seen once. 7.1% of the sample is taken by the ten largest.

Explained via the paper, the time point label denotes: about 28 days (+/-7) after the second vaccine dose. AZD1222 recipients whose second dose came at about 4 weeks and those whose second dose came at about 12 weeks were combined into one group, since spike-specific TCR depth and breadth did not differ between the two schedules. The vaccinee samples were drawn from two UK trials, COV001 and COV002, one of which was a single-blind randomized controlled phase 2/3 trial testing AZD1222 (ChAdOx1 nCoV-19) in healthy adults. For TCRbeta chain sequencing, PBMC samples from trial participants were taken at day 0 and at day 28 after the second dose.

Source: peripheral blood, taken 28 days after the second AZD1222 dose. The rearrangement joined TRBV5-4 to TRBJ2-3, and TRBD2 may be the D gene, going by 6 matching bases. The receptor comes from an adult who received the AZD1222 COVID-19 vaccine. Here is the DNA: TGTGCCAGCAGTTACCCGGGGAAAGGAGGGGAAGATACGCAGTATTTT. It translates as CASSYPGKGGEDTQYF. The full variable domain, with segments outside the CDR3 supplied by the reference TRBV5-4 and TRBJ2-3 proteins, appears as ETGVTQSPTHLIKTRGQQVTLRCSSQSGHNTVSWYQQALGQGPQFIFQYYREEENGRGNFPPRFSGLQFPNYSSELNVNALELDDSALYLCASSYPGKGGEDTQYFGPGTRLTVL.